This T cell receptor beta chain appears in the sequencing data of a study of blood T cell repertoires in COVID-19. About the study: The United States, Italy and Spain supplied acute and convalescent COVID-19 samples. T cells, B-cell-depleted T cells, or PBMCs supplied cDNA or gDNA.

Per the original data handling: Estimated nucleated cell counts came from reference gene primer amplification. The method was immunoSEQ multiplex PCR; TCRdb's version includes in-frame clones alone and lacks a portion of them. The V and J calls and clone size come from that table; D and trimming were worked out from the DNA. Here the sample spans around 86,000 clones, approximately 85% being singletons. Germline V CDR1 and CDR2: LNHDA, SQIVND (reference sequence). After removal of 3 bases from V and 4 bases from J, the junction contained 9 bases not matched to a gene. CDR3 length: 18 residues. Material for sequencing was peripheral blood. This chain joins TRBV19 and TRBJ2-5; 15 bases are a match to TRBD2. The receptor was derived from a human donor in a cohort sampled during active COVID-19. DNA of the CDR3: TGTGCCAGTAGTATTCGAGGACTAGCGGGGGGGGTTGGAGAGACCCAGTACTTC. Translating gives CASSIRGLAGGVGETQYF.